The 25 T cell receptor beta chains presented below share a single source sample, sequenced in a study of blood T cell repertoires in COVID-19. This table comes from immunoSEQ multiplex PCR, and its TCRdb copy is limited to in-frame clones, with some not included. Here the sample spans over 150,000 clones, 80% to 90% being singletons. Sequencing was carried out using peripheral blood. The source is a woman aged 55-75 years with COVID-19, enrolled during active disease.

This sequence joins TRBV7-2 and TRBJ1-1; 11 bases fit TRBD1. The V and J ends lost 5 bases and 7 bases, in that order; junction bases with no gene match: 6. Germline V gene lookup returns CDR1 SGHTA and CDR2 FQGNSA. The CDR3 is 14 residues long. CDR3 nucleotide sequence: TGTGCCAGCAGCACACCGGGACAGGGGGTTGAAGCTTTCTTT. As protein: CASSTPGQGVEAFF.

V is TRBV5-1 and J is TRBJ1-4; 9 bases are a match to TRBD1. This CDR3 spans 15 amino acids. V lost 4 bases, J lost 8 bases, and 9 bases stayed unmatched. The germline gives CDR1 SGHRS, CDR2 YFSETQ. This CDR3 reads CASSGPGQGEEKLFF. In DNA form, the CDR3 reads TGCGCCAGCAGCGGCCCGGGACAGGGTGAAGAAAAACTGTTTTTT.

The gene calls are TRBV10-3 and TRBJ1-6, with 9 bases identical to TRBD1. Germline CDR1 is ENHRY and CDR2 is SYGVKD. This CDR3 comprises 13 residues. V shed 7 bases and J 10 bases; nucleotides not matched to a gene: 5. The CDR3 here is CAITTGGGSPLHF. The CDR3 DNA sequence: TGTGCCATCACGACAGGGGGGGGGTCACCCCTCCACTTT.

A remark on this clone: Additional DNA sequences in this sample encode the identical CDR3. This chain links TRBV5-1 with TRBJ2-5; a weak D match, TRBD1 (6 bases). V lost 0 bases and J lost 3, with 9 bases in between. The V gene's germline CDR1 is SGHRS and CDR2 YFSETQ. The CDR3 has 14 residues. The CDR3 region is CASSLGPGEETQYF. CDR3 bases: TGCGCCAGCAGCTTGGGTCCAGGGGAAGAGACCCAGTACTTC.

The chain employs TRBV27 and TRBJ2-7; 7 nucleotides line up with TRBD1. This CDR3 is built from 15 residues. Germline V gives CDR1 MNHEY, CDR2 SMNVEV (reference sequence). Germline trimming cut 6 bases from V and 2 bases from J; bases unmatched to any gene: 10. The CDR3 bases are TGTGCCAGCAGGCCCACAGGGGAGAGGACCTACGAGCAGTACTTC. This sequence encodes CASRPTGERTYEQYF.

This chain's CDR3 is CASSPRLLMNTEAFF. In DNA form, the CDR3 reads TGTGCCAGCAGCCCCCGACTGCTGATGAACACTGAAGCTTTCTTT. The rearrangement links TRBV9 to TRBJ1-1, with D uncertain. CDR1 and CDR2 from the germline V gene are SGDLS and YYNGEE. V lost 4 bases, J lost 0 bases, and 13 bases lay in between. This CDR3 spans 15 amino acids.

The CDR3 here is CASRSGTSGRGEQFF. CDR3 sequence (DNA): TGCGCCAGCAGATCCGGGACTAGCGGGAGAGGGGAGCAGTTCTTC. The J gene is TRBJ2-1, the V gene TRBV10-1; 14 bases map to TRBD2. The V and J ends lost 6 bases and 10 bases, in that order; junction bases with no gene match: 8. There are 15 residues in the CDR3. Germline CDR1 WNHNN, CDR2 SYGVQD (reference sequence).

CDR3 DNA sequence: TGTGCCACCAGCAGAGATACTATGGGACAGGGAATAGGACCCCTCCACTTT. Its protein is CATSRDTMGQGIGPLHF. The chain has TRBV15 and TRBJ1-6, with 9 bases identical to TRBD1. V was pared by 0 bases and J by 12 bases, with 12 bases of the junction left unmatched. The CDR3 length is 17 residues. CDR1 and CDR2 from the germline V gene are LNHNV and YYDKDF (reference sequence).

The J gene is TRBJ2-1, the V gene TRBV5-1; a possible D gene is TRBD1 (5 bases). Trimming cost V 0 bases and J 7 bases, with 14 bases left between them. CDR1 is SGHRS, CDR2 YFSETQ, per germline. The CDR3 is 15 amino acids. Here the CDR3 reads CASSLGQGGINEQFF. The CDR3 coding sequence is TGCGCCAGCAGCTTGGGTCAGGGCGGTATTAATGAGCAGTTCTTC.

This clone is a singleton in its sample. The V gene is TRBV5-1, the J gene TRBJ2-1; the match to TRBD2 covers 15 bases. The CDR3 covers 18 residues. V lost 0 bases, J lost 5 bases, and 6 bases stayed unmatched. Germline-derived CDR1 and CDR2 are SGHRS and YFSETQ. The CDR3 bases are TGCGCCAGCAGCTTGGGGACGGGACTAGCGGGGGGCAACAATGAGCAGTTCTTC. This gives the protein CASSLGTGLAGGNNEQFF.

The V and J genes are TRBV5-1 and TRBJ2-1; 8 bases match TRBD2. The junction had 12 bases not matched to a gene; V was cut back by 7 bases and J by 0 bases. Germline CDR1 is SGHRS and CDR2 is YFSETQ. The CDR3 consists of 17 residues. CDR3 amino acids: CASVFGGGRGSYNEQFF. In DNA, the CDR3 is TGCGCCAGCGTATTTGGCGGGGGGAGGGGCTCCTACAATGAGCAGTTCTTC.

V is TRBV20-1 and J is TRBJ2-2; 7 positions match TRBD1. The trim removed 3 bases at V and 6 bases at J, leaving 10 bases unmatched. The germline CDR1 and CDR2 sequences are DFQATT and SNEGSKA (reference sequence). The CDR3 is 15 residues long. The CDR3 bases are TGCAGTGCTAGTCGCCGTTACAGGGGACCCGGGGAGCTGTTTTTT. It yields the protein CSASRRYRGPGELFF.

This rearrangement joins TRBV18 to TRBJ2-7; D might be TRBD1 (6 bases). CDR3 length equals 15 residues. V shed 6 bases and J shed 5 bases, with 20 bases lying between them. Germline CDR1 is KGHSH and CDR2 is LQKENI. The CDR3: CASSPQGFPSDEQYF. Written as DNA, the CDR3 is TGTGCCAGCTCTCCTCAGGGGTTCCCCTCGGACGAGCAGTACTTC.

The chain is built from TRBV2 and TRBJ1-1; unclear D gene. CDR1 SNHLY and CDR2 FYNNEI come from the germline V gene. Trimming removed 6 bases at V and 3 bases at J, with 11 bases between. The CDR3 consists of 13 residues. CDR3 sequence: CASRRAQDTEAFF. The CDR3 nucleotides are TGTGCCAGCAGAAGAGCTCAAGACACTGAAGCTTTCTTT.

This clone was seen once. V is TRBV5-1 and J is TRBJ2-3, with D hard to call. Germline CDR1 and CDR2: SGHRS and YFSETQ. This CDR3 spans 13 amino acids. V was pared by 1 base and J by 4 bases, with 7 bases between. The CDR3 nucleotides read TGCGCCAGCAGCTTGTCCCGAGCAGATACGCAGTATTTT. Protein product: CASSLSRADTQYF.

The gene calls are TRBV6-1 and TRBJ2-7, with a possible D match to TRBD2 (7 bases). The V end lost 4 bases, the J end lost 2 bases, and 18 bases lay between the germline ends. This CDR3 spans 16 amino acids. Germline V gives CDR1 MNHNS, CDR2 SASEGT. CDR3 nucleotides: TGTGCCAGCAGTGTAGGGGGGGCAGAGTGGACCTACGAGCAGTACTTC. It codes for CASSVGGAEWTYEQYF.

The chain couples TRBV24-1 to TRBJ1-5; TRBD1 might be the D (6 bases). Germline values: CDR1 KGHDR, CDR2 SFDVKD. Trimming removed 5 bases at V and 3 bases at J, with 13 bases between. There are 15 residues in the CDR3. The CDR3 bases are TGTGCCACCAGTGGGGGTAGGGGGAACAATCAGCCCCAGCATTTT. It specifies CATSGGRGNNQPQHF.

J is TRBJ2-5 and V is TRBV11-3; D possibly corresponds to TRBD1 (6 bases). The V gene's germline CDR1 is SGHNT and CDR2 YENEEA. The CDR3 length is 16 residues. Deletions cut 3 bases from V and 3 bases from J, with 17 bases between. CDR3 DNA: TGTGCCAGCAGCTTGGGCTACAGGGACCCAAAAGAGACCCAGTACTTC. This translates into CASSLGYRDPKETQYF.

The chain's CDR3 is CATSKSGTGQNTEAFF. Here the CDR3 DNA reads TGTGCCACCAGTAAATCCGGGACAGGGCAGAACACTGAAGCTTTCTTT. The V call is TRBV15, the J call TRBJ1-1; 9 bases line up with TRBD1. The CDR3 is 16 residues long. The germline CDR1 and CDR2 sequences are LNHNV and YYDKDF (reference sequence). The V gene end was trimmed by 6 bases and the J gene end by 1 base; junction bases not matched to a gene: 9.

V gene TRBV2 combines with J gene TRBJ1-5, with D perhaps TRBD1 (5 bases). V lost 2 bases, J lost 3 bases, and 11 bases lay in between. The CDR3 extends over 15 amino acids. CDR1 and CDR2 from the germline V gene are SNHLY and FYNNEI. CDR3: CASSESQQVNQPQHF. In nucleotides, the CDR3 is TGTGCCAGCAGTGAAAGTCAACAGGTCAATCAGCCCCAGCATTTT.

The CDR3 spells CASTPGRGHTRPTDTQYF. The DNA for the CDR3 is TGTGCCAGTACCCCCGGAAGAGGGCATACCCGCCCCACAGATACGCAGTATTTT. This chain joins TRBV19 and TRBJ2-3; possible D gene TRBD2, 5 bases. The CDR3 runs 18 residues. Germline loops: CDR1 LNHDA, CDR2 SQIVND (reference sequence). Trimming took off 7 bases at V and 2 bases at J, with 25 bases between the two ends. The entire variable domain, with the rest obtained from reference TRBV19 and TRBJ2-3, is as follows: DGGITQSPKYLFRKEGQNVTLSCEQNLNHDAMYWYRQDPGQGLRLIYYSQIVNDFQKGDIAEGYSVSREKKESFPLTVTSAQKNPTAFYLCASTPGRGHTRPTDTQYFGPGTRLTVL.

This rearrangement joins TRBV19 to TRBJ1-6; TRBD1 aligns across 7 bases. V gave up 5 bases and J gave up 5 bases; unmatched junction bases: 3. Looked up from germline, CDR1 is LNHDA and CDR2 is SQIVND (reference sequence). The CDR3 is 14 amino acids. Here the CDR3 reads CASSVGQNNSPLHF. CDR3 sequence (DNA): TGTGCCAGTAGTGTGGGACAGAATAATTCACCCCTCCACTTT.

The CDR3 sequence is CATSDPGTGAQPQHF. CDR3 bases: TGTGCCACCAGTGATCCCGGGACAGGGGCTCAGCCCCAGCATTTT. The genes are TRBV24-1 and TRBJ1-5; 10 bases are shared with TRBD1. Looked up from germline, CDR1 is KGHDR and CDR2 is SFDVKD. V was pared by 3 bases and J by 6 bases, with 4 bases of the junction left unmatched. The CDR3 consists of 15 residues.

The chain carries TRBV24-1 and TRBJ2-1; possibly TRBD2 for D (5 bases). Germline loops: CDR1 KGHDR, CDR2 SFDVKD. The CDR3 is 14 amino acids. Between the trimmed V and J ends, which lost 5 bases and 6 bases, there was a span of 13 bases. The CDR3 sequence is CATSGRPEGNEQFF. CDR3 DNA sequence: TGTGCCACCAGTGGGAGGCCCGAGGGCAATGAGCAGTTCTTC.

This clone has just a few counts. The J gene is TRBJ2-1, the V gene TRBV4-2, with D possibly matching TRBD2 (6 bases). V lost 0 bases and J 4 bases, leaving 13 bases between the germline ends. The germline V gene has CDR1 LGHNA and CDR2 YNFKEQ. This CDR3 is 16 amino acids long. The CDR3 region has the DNA TGTGCCAGCAGCCAAGAGGAGGGAGTTGGGTACAATGAGCAGTTCTTC. This codes for CASSQEEGVGYNEQFF.